This entry lists 16 T cell receptor beta chains sequenced from one sample in a study of T cell repertoires in cytomegalovirus infection (dated by TCRdb to the late 2010s). The label giving this sample's treatment or condition can be read as: in vitro stimulation with specific CMV peptide epitopes to enrich CMV-specific T cells. No antigen has been assigned to these receptors. TCRdb shows the sequencer as Illumina HiSeq 1500. The raw public reads went through TCRdb reprocessing: fastp at Q25, MiXCR clone calling, in-frame beta chains kept. When rows share a CDR3 protein, they turn into one entry using the most common DNA and genes. Counted in this sample were 830,000 or so distinct CDR3 sequences; approximately 32% of them appeared once. The ten most abundant clones make up around 12% of the sample. The sequencing used cultured CD8+ T cells from PBMCs, collected from culture after CMV antigen stimulation. Source of these receptors: a human donor in good health (CMV status not recorded). Some clones in this sample may be carry-over from other donors' samples.

At least ten counts were recorded for this clonotype. The gene calls are TRBV7-6 and TRBJ2-3; TRBD2 agrees at 13 bases. This CDR3 comprises 17 residues. Germline CDR1 SGHVS, CDR2 FNYEAQ. The V and J ends lost 5 bases and 2 bases, in that order; junction bases with no gene match: 7. The chain's CDR3 is CASSAQTSGGNTDTQYF. DNA of the CDR3: TGTGCCAGCAGCGCCCAGACTAGCGGGGGGAACACAGATACGCAGTATTTT.

This chain uses TRBV27 with TRBJ1-1; D gene uncertain. V was shortened by 5 bases and J by 3 bases, with 10 bases between the two germline ends. The CDR3 runs 13 residues. The germline V gene has CDR1 MNHEY and CDR2 SMNVEV (reference sequence). The CDR3, as DNA: TGTGCCAGCAGTCTTGGAAGTGACACTGAAGCTTTCTTT. It translates to CASSLGSDTEAFF.

This clonotype was counted only a few times. The rearrangement uses TRBV7-9 and TRBJ2-1; 13 nucleotides agree with TRBD2. Losses at the gene ends were 7 bases for V and 10 bases for J; bases not matched to a gene: 10. The CDR3 contains 15 residues. Germline assignment: CDR1 SEHNR and CDR2 FQNEAQ (reference sequence). CDR3 sequence (DNA): TGTGCCAGCACCATAGGGACTAGCGGGGTTCGGGAGCAGTTCTTC. It encodes CASTIGTSGVREQFF.

In DNA form, the CDR3 reads TGTGCCAGTAGTCCAGGGGATGGGTATGGCTACACCTTC. Translation gives CASSPGDGYGYTF. The chain links TRBV19 to TRBJ1-2; D is possibly TRBD1 (6 bases). The CDR3 is 13 amino acids. The V end was cut by 5 bases, the J end by 5 bases, with 12 bases between. Germline assignment: CDR1 LNHDA and CDR2 SQIVND (reference sequence).

The chain carries TRBV4-1 and TRBJ2-7; the D gene is possibly TRBD1 (6 bases). Deletions cut 1 base from V and 4 bases from J, with 14 bases between. The CDR3 is 15 amino acids. CDR1 and CDR2 from the germline V gene are MGHRA and YSYEKL. The chain's CDR3 is CASSQVRGPGYEQYF. For the CDR3, the DNA is TGCGCCAGCAGCCAAGTCAGGGGCCCAGGGTACGAGCAGTACTTC.

This clonotype was recorded at least ten times. The chain links TRBV7-9 to TRBJ1-3; 7 bases fit TRBD1. V lost 5 bases, J lost 0 bases, and 10 bases stayed unmatched. The germline V gene encodes CDR1 SEHNR and CDR2 FQNEAQ (reference sequence). The CDR3 consists of 17 residues. In DNA, the CDR3 is TGTGCCAGCAGCCTACAGCCCCGGGACAGCTCTGGAAACACCATATATTTT. This sequence encodes CASSLQPRDSSGNTIYF.

CDR3 coding DNA: TGTGCCAGCAGCCAAGTCGGGGTTCGAGAGACCCAGTACTTC. Encoded protein: CASSQVGVRETQYF. The chain has TRBV14 and TRBJ2-5, with D possibly matching TRBD2 (5 bases). The V and J ends lost 1 base and 4 bases respectively, with 10 bases between them. This CDR3 has 14 amino acids. The germline CDR1 and CDR2 sequences are SGHDN and FVKESK.

The gene calls are TRBV2 and TRBJ1-1; D unclear. This CDR3 is 9 amino acids long. Germline lookup yields CDR1 SNHLY and CDR2 FYNNEI. Trimming cost V 3 bases and J 10 bases, with 3 bases left between them. The CDR3 loop reads CASSDAAFF. The DNA for the CDR3 is TGTGCCAGCAGTGATGCAGCTTTCTTT.

The chain links TRBV27 to TRBJ2-7; possibly TRBD1 for D (5 bases). Germline V gene data show CDR1 as MNHEY and CDR2 as SMNVEV (reference sequence). The ends were cut back, 4 bases at V and 9 bases at J, with 16 bases in the middle. The CDR3 covers 13 residues. CDR3 DNA sequence: TGTGCCAGCAGTTATAACCCCAGGGTCTGGCAGTACTTC. This translates into CASSYNPRVWQYF.

The genes are TRBV7-9 and TRBJ2-3; 15 nucleotides agree with TRBD2. Trimming at V came to 5 bases and at J to 3 bases, leaving 6 bases not matched to a gene. CDR3 length: 17 amino acids. Germline loops: CDR1 SEHNR, CDR2 FQNEAQ (reference sequence). The CDR3 DNA reads TGTGCCAGCAGCCCAGGGACTAGCGGGGGGCCAACAGATACGCAGTATTTT. Its translation is CASSPGTSGGPTDTQYF.

A few counts support this clonotype. The rearrangement uses TRBV27 and TRBJ1-2, with D perhaps matching TRBD1 (5 bases). Germline V CDR1 and CDR2: MNHEY, SMNVEV (reference sequence). Trimming took 5 bases from V and 2 from J, leaving 12 bases between them. The CDR3 is made up of 14 amino acids. CDR3 sequence (DNA): TGTGCCAGCAGTCCGACAGAGCTGAACTATGGCTACACCTTC. Encoded protein: CASSPTELNYGYTF.

A few counts support this clonotype. V and J are TRBV4-1 and TRBJ2-2; D tentatively fits TRBD1 or TRBD2 (6 bases each). The CDR3 runs 15 residues. Trimming removed 4 bases at V and 5 bases at J, with 14 bases between. Germline values: CDR1 MGHRA, CDR2 YSYEKL. CDR3 nucleotide sequence: TGCGCCAGCAGCCCGCGTGGGGGGCAGACCGGGGAGCTGTTTTTT. Its translation is CASSPRGGQTGELFF.

This clonotype was seen a handful of times. The rearrangement links TRBV5-6 to TRBJ2-7; tentative D call: TRBD2 (6 bases). The CDR3 extends over 12 amino acids. Trimming took 4 bases from V and 3 from J, leaving 8 bases between them. CDR1 and CDR2 from the germline V gene are SGHDT and YYEEEE. The DNA for the CDR3 is TGTGCCAGCAGCGGGGACTTCTACGAGCAGTACTTC. Translating it yields CASSGDFYEQYF.

In its sample, this clonotype was seen a few times. The CDR3 coding sequence is TGTGCCAGCAGTCAACGGGACAGGGGGCTAAATACGCAGTATTTT. It specifies CASSQRDRGLNTQYF. The chain couples TRBV6-5 to TRBJ2-3; 12 bases map to TRBD1. In germline, CDR1 is MNHEY, CDR2 SVGAGI. The CDR3 loop spans 15 amino acids. The junction had 7 bases not matched to a gene; V was cut back by 5 bases and J by 7 bases.

This clonotype was counted a few times. The rearrangement joins TRBV19 to TRBJ1-4; no definite D call. The CDR3 has 14 residues. Germline V gene sequence: CDR1 LNHDA, CDR2 SQIVND (reference sequence). Between the trimmed V and J ends, which lost 2 bases and 5 bases, there was a span of 9 bases. The CDR3 nucleotides are TGTGCCAGTAGTATAACAGATAAGAATGAAAAACTGTTTTTT. It encodes CASSITDKNEKLFF.

This clonotype was observed once. This chain connects TRBV4-1 to TRBJ2-5; 8 bases line up with TRBD2. The J segment lost 3 bases and the V segment lost 3 bases, leaving 9 bases of the junction unmatched. The CDR3 has 16 residues. The V gene's germline CDR1 is MGHRA and CDR2 YSYEKL. For the CDR3, the DNA is TGCGCCAGCAGCCACCCCCCCGGGACTAGTGAAGAGACCCAGTACTTC. Its protein product is CASSHPPGTSEETQYF.